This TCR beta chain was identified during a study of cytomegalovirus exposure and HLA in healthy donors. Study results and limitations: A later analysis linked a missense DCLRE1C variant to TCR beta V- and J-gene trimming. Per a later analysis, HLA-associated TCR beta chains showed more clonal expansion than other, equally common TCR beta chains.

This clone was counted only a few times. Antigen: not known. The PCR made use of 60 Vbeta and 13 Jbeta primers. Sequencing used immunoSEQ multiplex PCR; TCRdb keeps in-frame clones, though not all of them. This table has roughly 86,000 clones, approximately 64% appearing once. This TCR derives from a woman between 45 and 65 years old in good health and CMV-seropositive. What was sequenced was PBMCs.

The CDR3, as DNA: TGTGCCAGCAGCTTGCGCGGGGCGGGAGAGACCCAGTACTTC. Its translation: CASSLRGAGETQYF. The chain has TRBV5-6 and TRBJ2-5, with D possibly TRBD2 on 6 matching bases. The CDR3 sequence is 14 residues long. Trimming cost V 1 base and J 4 bases, with 11 bases left between them. CDR1 SGHDT and CDR2 YYEEEE come from the germline V gene.